A selection of T cell receptor beta chains follows, all from one sample in a study of T cells in Graves' hyperthyroidism and ophthalmopathy. TCRdb processed the multiplex PCR reads anew with MiXCR; each CDR3 protein has one entry. Altogether approximately 530,000 distinct CDR3 sequences are present, 20% being singletons, with the ten largest covering 40% to 50%. Sequencing used blood. These receptors were obtained from a man between 40 and 49 years old with Graves' ophthalmopathy. CDR3s include the opening cysteine and the closing phenylalanine or tryptophan. The order of the fields is V gene, clone size, D gene, J gene, CDR3 DNA, CDR3 protein. D genes are given only for firm matches. Clone size is stated in some rows and not others, as once, few, many or a class when expanded.

>TRBV9|-|-|TRBJ1-4
TGTGCCAGCAGCGTAGGGTATGGGGCGAAGGAAAAACTGTTTTTT
CASSVGYGAKEKLFF
>TRBV6-1|-|TRBD1|TRBJ2-1
TGTGCCAGCAGACGGACAGGCCGAGACAATGAGCAGTTCTTC
CASRRTGRDNEQFF
>TRBV2|few|-|TRBJ2-7
TGTGCCAGCAATAAGGGGGCCTACGAGCAGTACTTC
CASNKGAYEQYF
>TRBV5-1|-|-|TRBJ1-4
TGCGCCAGCAGCGCCCCGGGACAATACAGGGAAAAACTGTTTTTT
CASSAPGQYREKLFF
>TRBV13|-|TRBD2|TRBJ2-5
TGTGCCAGCAGCTTAGTTAGCGGGAGGAAGACCCAGTACTTC
CASSLVSGRKTQYF
>TRBV4-2|few|-|TRBJ1-6
TGTGCCAGCAGCCGGGACATTAATTCACCCCTCCACTTT
CASSRDINSPLHF
>TRBV4-1|few|-|TRBJ2-3
TGCGCCAGCAGCCTCGGTCAGACGGGACCAGATACGCAGTATTTT
CASSLGQTGPDTQYF
>TRBV20-1|many|-|TRBJ2-5
TGCAGTGCTTCCCAGCCCGGGACGAACGGGGAGACCCAGTACTTC
CSASQPGTNGETQYF
>TRBV5-8|few|TRBD1|TRBJ1-1
TGTGCCAGCAGCCTCCGGGACAGAAGAACTGAAGCTTTCTTT
CASSLRDRRTEAFF
>TRBV7-8|few|-|TRBJ1-2
TGTGCCAGCAGCTTAGAGGGGGTGGGCTATGGCTACACCTTC
CASSLEGVGYGYTF
>TRBV18|few|-|TRBJ2-5
TGTGCCAGCTCACCCCCGGGACTTAAAGAGACCCAGTACTTC
CASSPPGLKETQYF
>TRBV5-5|few|-|TRBJ1-5
TGTGCCAGCAGCTGGGGGACGGCGTTGAGGCAGCCCCAGCATTTT
CASSWGTALRQPQHF
>TRBV30|few|-|TRBJ2-3
TGTGCCTGGGCCAAGGAGGCAGATACGCAGTATTTT
CAWAKEADTQYF
>TRBV6-6|once|-|TRBJ2-3
TGTGCCAGCAGTTACTCCTTCACCACAGATACGCAGTATTTT
CASSYSFTTDTQYF
>TRBV27|many|-|TRBJ1-5
TGTGCCAGCAGTTCAGGGAGGCAGCAGCCCCAGCATTTT
CASSSGRQQPQHF
>TRBV7-2|few|-|TRBJ2-3
TGTGCCAGCAGCTTAGTGGACAGACCCACAGATACGCAGTATTTT
CASSLVDRPTDTQYF
>TRBV12-3/TRBV12-4|few|-|TRBJ1-4
TGTGCCAGCGGAAATGAAAAACTGTTTTTT
CASGNEKLFF
>TRBV27|-|-|TRBJ1-6
TGTGCCAGCAGTTTCGTGACAGTAAATTCACCCCTCCACTTT
CASSFVTVNSPLHF
>TRBV28|many|-|TRBJ2-3
TGTGCCAGCACTGGGGTTCGAGAGGGGAGCGCAGATACGCAGTATTTT
CASTGVREGSADTQYF
>TRBV18|many|-|TRBJ2-7
TGTGCCAGCAGCCCCGGACAGAACTACGAGCAGTACTTC
CASSPGQNYEQYF
>TRBV6-2/TRBV6-3|-|-|TRBJ2-1
TGTGCCAGCAGCCCAGGGTCTCAGCAGTTCTTC
CASSPGSQQFF
>TRBV29-1|-|-|TRBJ1-1
TGCAGTTCGGGGGTGCCGAACACTGAAGCTTTCTTT
CSSGVPNTEAFF
>TRBV9|few|-|TRBJ2-2
TGTGCCAGCAGCGTATACGTTGACCCCGGGGAGCTGTTTTTT
CASSVYVDPGELFF
>TRBV6-1|many|-|TRBJ2-1
TGTGCCAGCAGTGTAGAGCTAACCCGAAACAATGAGCAGTTCTTC
CASSVELTRNNEQFF
>TRBV5-1|many|-|TRBJ2-2
TGCGCCAGCAGCGGTAGGACAGACACCGGGGAGCTGTTTTTT
CASSGRTDTGELFF
>TRBV28|-|-|TRBJ1-1
TGTGCCAGTCGCGGGGGGCCCACTGAAGCTTTCTTT
CASRGGPTEAFF
>TRBV3-1|few|-|TRBJ1-2
TGTGCCAGCAGCCAAGTTCGGGACCGGGGCTACACCTTC
CASSQVRDRGYTF
>TRBV3-1|-|-|TRBJ1-2
TGTGCCAGCAGCCAACCTGGGGGGCCCGAAAACTATGGCTACACCTTC
CASSQPGGPENYGYTF
>TRBV7-6|-|-|TRBJ1-4
TGTGCCAGCAGCTCCTCGCGGGGTGAAAAACTGTTTTTT
CASSSSRGEKLFF
>TRBV7-2|many|-|TRBJ2-1
TGTGCCAGCAGCTTAAGAGCGTTCCCCTACAATGAGCAGTTCTTC
CASSLRAFPYNEQFF
>TRBV7-8|many|TRBD2|TRBJ2-3
TGTGCCAGCAGCTGGGACTATTTCACAGATACGCAGTATTTT
CASSWDYFTDTQYF
>TRBV24-1|-|-|TRBJ1-5
TGTGCCACCAGTTTCCAGGGCAATCAGCCCCAGCATTTT
CATSFQGNQPQHF
>TRBV5-1|few|-|TRBJ2-1
TGCGCCAGCAGCTTGGGTGGGGCCCCCCGTAAGTTCTTC
CASSLGGAPRKFF
>TRBV7-3|once|-|TRBJ2-3
TGTGCCAGCAGCTTACTCGGCGGGACTAGCACAGATACGCAGTATTTT
CASSLLGGTSTDTQYF
>TRBV20-1|-|-|TRBJ1-5
TGCAGTGCTAGTGCCAGCCATAGCAATCAGCCCCAGCATTTT
CSASASHSNQPQHF
>TRBV12-3/TRBV12-4|-|-|TRBJ1-3
TGTGCCAGCAGTTTAGGCGCGAGGAGGGGAAACACCATATATTTT
CASSLGARRGNTIYF
>TRBV7-2|-|TRBD2|TRBJ2-2
TGTGCCAGCAGCGGGGGACTAGCGGGAGGCACCGGGGAGCTGTTTTTT
CASSGGLAGGTGELFF
>TRBV7-9|-|TRBD2|TRBJ2-1
TGTGCCAGCAGCCTCCCTACCGGGACTAGCGGGAGAGGCCATGAGCAGTTCTTC
CASSLPTGTSGRGHEQFF
>TRBV3-1|many|-|TRBJ2-5
TGTGCCAGCAGCCAAAAGCGCCGAGGAGAGACCCAGTACTTC
CASSQKRRGETQYF
>TRBV30|many|TRBD1|TRBJ1-4
TGTGCCTGGAGGCCCGGGACAGAGAATGAAAAACTGTTTTTT
CAWRPGTENEKLFF
>TRBV15|-|-|TRBJ2-5
TGTGCCACCCTGGGCCGGGGGGCCAAACAAGAGACCCAGTACTTC
CATLGRGAKQETQYF
>TRBV15|few|-|TRBJ1-5
TGTGCCACCAGCAGAGATCGACAGGTTAATCAGCCCCAGCATTTT
CATSRDRQVNQPQHF
>TRBV6-2/TRBV6-3|-|TRBD2|TRBJ2-3
TGTGCCAGCAGCCGCAGAGAGGGACTAGCGGGCCCAGATACGCAGTATTTT
CASSRREGLAGPDTQYF
>TRBV28|few|-|TRBJ2-1
TGTGCCAGCAATAGGGGAGCTGAGCAGTTCTTC
CASNRGAEQFF
>TRBV6-5|-|TRBD1|TRBJ1-2
TGTGCCAGCAGTTACCCGGGACAGGGTGGTGGCTACACCTTC
CASSYPGQGGGYTF